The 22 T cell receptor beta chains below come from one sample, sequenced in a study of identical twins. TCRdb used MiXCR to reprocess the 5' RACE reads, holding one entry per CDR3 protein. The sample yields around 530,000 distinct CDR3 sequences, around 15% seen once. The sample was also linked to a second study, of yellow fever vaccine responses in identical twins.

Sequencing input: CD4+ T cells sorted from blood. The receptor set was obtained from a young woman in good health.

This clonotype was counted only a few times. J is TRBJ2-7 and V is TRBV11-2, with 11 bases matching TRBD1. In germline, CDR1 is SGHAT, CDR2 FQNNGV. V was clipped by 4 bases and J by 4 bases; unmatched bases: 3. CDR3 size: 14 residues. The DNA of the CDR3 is TGTGCCAGCAGCTGGACAGGGGGCCGGTACGAGCAGTACTTC. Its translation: CASSWTGGRYEQYF.

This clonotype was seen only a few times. The CDR3 loop is CASSRDTGRGGELFF. Written as DNA, the CDR3 is TGTGCCAGCAGCCGGGACACCGGTCGCGGCGGGGAGCTGTTTTTT. The V call is TRBV7-3, the J call TRBJ2-2; tentative D call: TRBD1 (6 bases). In germline, CDR1 is SGHTA, CDR2 FQGTGA. The CDR3 runs 15 residues. Between the trimmed V and J ends, which lost 5 bases and 7 bases, there was a span of 17 bases.

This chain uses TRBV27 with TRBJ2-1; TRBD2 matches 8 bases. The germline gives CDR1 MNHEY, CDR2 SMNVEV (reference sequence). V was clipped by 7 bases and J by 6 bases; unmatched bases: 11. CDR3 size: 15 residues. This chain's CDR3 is CASKISGSVPNEQFF. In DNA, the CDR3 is TGTGCCAGCAAAATCAGCGGGAGCGTACCCAATGAGCAGTTCTTC.

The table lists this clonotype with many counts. CDR3 protein: CASSFGQEKNIQYF. The CDR3 DNA follows: TGTGCCAGCAGTTTCGGACAGGAAAAAAACATTCAGTACTTC. The chain couples TRBV12-3 or TRBV12-4 to TRBJ2-4; 7 nucleotides agree with TRBD1. Trimming cost V 3 bases and J 4 bases; bases outside gene matches: 3. The CDR3 extends over 14 amino acids.

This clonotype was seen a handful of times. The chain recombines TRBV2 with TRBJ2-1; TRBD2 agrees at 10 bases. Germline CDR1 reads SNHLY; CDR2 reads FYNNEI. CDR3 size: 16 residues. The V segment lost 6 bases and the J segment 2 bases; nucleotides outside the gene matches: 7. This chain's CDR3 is CASRVTSGSTYNEQFF. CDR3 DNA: TGTGCCAGCAGGGTGACTAGCGGGTCCACCTACAATGAGCAGTTCTTC.

CDR3 protein: CASGLGLAGTYEQYF. CDR3 bases: TGTGCTAGTGGTTTGGGACTAGCGGGAACCTACGAGCAGTACTTC. The genes are TRBV12-5 and TRBJ2-7; 11 bases fit TRBD2. The CDR3 loop spans 15 amino acids. J was trimmed by 2 bases and V by 1 base; bases with no gene match: 1. CDR1 LGHNT and CDR2 FRNRAP come from the germline V gene.

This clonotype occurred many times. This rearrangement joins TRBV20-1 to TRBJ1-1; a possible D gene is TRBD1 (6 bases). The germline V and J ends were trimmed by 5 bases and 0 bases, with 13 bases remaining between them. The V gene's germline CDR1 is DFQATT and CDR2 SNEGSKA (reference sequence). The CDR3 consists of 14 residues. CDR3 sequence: CSASRTELNTEAFF. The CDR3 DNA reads TGCAGTGCTTCACGGACAGAGCTGAACACTGAAGCTTTCTTT.

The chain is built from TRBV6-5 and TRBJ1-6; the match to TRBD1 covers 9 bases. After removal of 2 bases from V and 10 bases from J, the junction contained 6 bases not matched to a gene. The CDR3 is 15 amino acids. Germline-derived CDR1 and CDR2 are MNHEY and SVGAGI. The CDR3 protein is CASSYMGQGRSPLHF. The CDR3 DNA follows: TGTGCCAGCAGTTACATGGGACAGGGAAGGTCACCCCTCCACTTT.

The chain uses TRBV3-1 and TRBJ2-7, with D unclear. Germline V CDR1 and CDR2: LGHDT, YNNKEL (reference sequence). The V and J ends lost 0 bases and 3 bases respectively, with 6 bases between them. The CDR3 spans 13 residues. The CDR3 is CASSQDLGYEQYV. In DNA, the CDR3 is TGTGCCAGCAGCCAAGATCTAGGCTACGAGCAGTACGTC.

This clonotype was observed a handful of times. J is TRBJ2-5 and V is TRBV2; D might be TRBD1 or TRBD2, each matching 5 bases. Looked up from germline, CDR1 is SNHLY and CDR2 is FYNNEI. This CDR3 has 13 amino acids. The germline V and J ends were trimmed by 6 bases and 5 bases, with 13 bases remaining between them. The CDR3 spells CASSAWDGETQYF. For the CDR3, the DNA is TGTGCCAGCAGCGCCTGGGACGGCGAGACCCAGTACTTC.

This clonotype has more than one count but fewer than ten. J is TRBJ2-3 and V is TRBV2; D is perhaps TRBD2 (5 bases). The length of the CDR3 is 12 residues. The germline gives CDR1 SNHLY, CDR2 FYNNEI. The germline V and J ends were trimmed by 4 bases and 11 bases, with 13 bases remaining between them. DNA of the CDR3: TGTGCCAGCAGTGGGGTGTACGGGAAGCAGTATTTT. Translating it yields CASSGVYGKQYF. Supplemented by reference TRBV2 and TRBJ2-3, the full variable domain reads EPEVTQTPSHQVTQMGQEVILRCVPISNHLYFYWYRQILGQKVEFLVSFYNNEISEKSEIFDDQFSVERPDGSNFTLKIRSTKLEDSAMYFCASSGVYGKQYFGPGTRLTVL.

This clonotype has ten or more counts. CDR3 in amino acids: CSVDVRGSHNTEAFF. The DNA of the CDR3 is TGCAGCGTTGATGTTAGGGGCTCTCACAACACTGAAGCTTTCTTT. The rearrangement joins TRBV29-1 to TRBJ1-1; D is perhaps TRBD1 (5 bases). Germline CDR1 and CDR2: SQVTM and ANQGSEA. The V end lost 3 bases, the J end lost 2 bases, and 16 bases lay between the germline ends. The CDR3 sequence is 15 residues long. The variable domain in full, with the rest retrieved from reference TRBV29-1 and TRBJ1-1, is SAVISQKPSRDICQRGTSLTIQCQVDSQVTMMFWYRQQPGQSLTLIATANQGSEATYESGFVIDKFPISRPNLTFSTLTVSNMSPEDSSIYLCSVDVRGSHNTEAFFGQGTRLTVV.

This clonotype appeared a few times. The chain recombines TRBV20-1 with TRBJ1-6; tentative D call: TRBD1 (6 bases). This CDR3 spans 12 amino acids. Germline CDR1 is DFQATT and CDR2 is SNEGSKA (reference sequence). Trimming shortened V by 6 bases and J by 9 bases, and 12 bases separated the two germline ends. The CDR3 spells CSAINRASPLHF. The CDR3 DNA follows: TGCAGTGCCATCAACAGGGCTTCACCCCTCCACTTT.

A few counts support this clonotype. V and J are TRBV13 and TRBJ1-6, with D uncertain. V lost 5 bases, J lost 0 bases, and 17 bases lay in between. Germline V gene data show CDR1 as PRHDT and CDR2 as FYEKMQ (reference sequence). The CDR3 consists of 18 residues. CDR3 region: CASSKARVVGSYNSPLHF. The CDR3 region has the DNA TGTGCCAGCAGCAAAGCCCGCGTGGTGGGCTCCTATAATTCACCCCTCCACTTT.

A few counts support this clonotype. CDR3 residues: CASSQPGTGIGYGYTF. The CDR3 bases are TGTGCCAGCAGCCAACCCGGGACAGGGATAGGCTATGGCTACACCTTC. The chain has TRBV4-2 and TRBJ1-2; 9 positions agree with TRBD1. The germline gives CDR1 LGHNA, CDR2 YNFKEQ. The V segment lost 2 bases and the J segment 4 bases; nucleotides outside the gene matches: 8. The CDR3 runs to 16 residues.

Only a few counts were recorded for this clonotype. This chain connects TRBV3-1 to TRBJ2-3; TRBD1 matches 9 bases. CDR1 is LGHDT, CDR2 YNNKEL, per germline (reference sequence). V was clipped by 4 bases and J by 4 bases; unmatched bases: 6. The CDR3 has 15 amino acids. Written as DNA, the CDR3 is TGTGCCAGCAGCCCATACAGGGGGCTAGCAGATACGCAGTATTTT. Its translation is CASSPYRGLADTQYF.

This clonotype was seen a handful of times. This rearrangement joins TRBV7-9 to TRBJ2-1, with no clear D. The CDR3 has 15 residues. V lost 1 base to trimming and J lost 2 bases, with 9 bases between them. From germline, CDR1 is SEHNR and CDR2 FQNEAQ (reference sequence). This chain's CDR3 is CASSLVGLTYNEQFF. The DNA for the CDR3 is TGTGCCAGCAGCTTAGTCGGGCTCACCTACAATGAGCAGTTCTTC.

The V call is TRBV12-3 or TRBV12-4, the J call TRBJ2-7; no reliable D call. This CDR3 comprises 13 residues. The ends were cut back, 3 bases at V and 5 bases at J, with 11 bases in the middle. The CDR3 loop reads CASSLELGNEQYF. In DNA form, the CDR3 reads TGTGCCAGCAGTTTGGAGTTGGGGAACGAGCAGTACTTC.

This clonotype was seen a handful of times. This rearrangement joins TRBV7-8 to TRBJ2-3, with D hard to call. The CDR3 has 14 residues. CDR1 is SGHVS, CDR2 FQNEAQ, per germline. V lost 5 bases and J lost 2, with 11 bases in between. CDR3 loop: CASSPSFLTDTQYF. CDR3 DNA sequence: TGTGCCAGCAGCCCCTCTTTCCTCACAGATACGCAGTATTTT.

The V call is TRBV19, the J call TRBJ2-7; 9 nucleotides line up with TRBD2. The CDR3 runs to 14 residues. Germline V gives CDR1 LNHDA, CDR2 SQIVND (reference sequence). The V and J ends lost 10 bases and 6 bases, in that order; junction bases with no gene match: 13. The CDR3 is CATAPVAGVTEQYF. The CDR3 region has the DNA TGTGCCACGGCCCCAGTAGCGGGAGTCACCGAGCAGTACTTC.

CDR3 nucleotides: TGCGCCAGCACTACGGGACTAGCGATTTACAATGAGCAGTTCTTC. It translates to CASTTGLAIYNEQFF. V is TRBV5-1 and J is TRBJ2-1, with 10 nucleotides matching TRBD2. CDR3 length equals 15 residues. Germline V lookup: CDR1 SGHRS, CDR2 YFSETQ. Trimming took 6 bases from V and 4 from J; bases not matched to a gene: 7.

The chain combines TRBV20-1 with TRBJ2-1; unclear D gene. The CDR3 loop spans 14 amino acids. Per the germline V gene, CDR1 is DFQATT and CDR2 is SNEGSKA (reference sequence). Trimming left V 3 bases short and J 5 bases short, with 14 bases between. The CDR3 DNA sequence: TGCAGTGCTAGTCTCCCCCGCCTAAACAATGAGCAGTTCTTC. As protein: CSASLPRLNNEQFF.